A selection of T cell receptor beta chains follows, all from one sample in a study of T cells in Graves' hyperthyroidism and ophthalmopathy. TCRdb reanalysed the multiplex PCR reads using MiXCR and keeps one entry per CDR3 protein. The sample has approximately 620,000 distinct CDR3 sequences; about a sixth are singletons. What was sequenced was blood. The receptors come from a middle-aged woman with Graves' ophthalmopathy. The CDR3 runs from the conserved cysteine through the conserved F or W. D genes are given only for firm matches. Not all rows give a size; the values are once, few, many and, for expanded clones, a class.

>TRBV5-1|.|TRBJ1-1|.
TGCGCCAGCAGCCCGGTCACCGGGGGTGGGACTGAAGCTTTCTTT
CASSPVTGGGTEAFF
>TRBV28|few|TRBJ2-5|TRBD2
TGTGCCAGCAGTTTAAGCGGGAGAAAGTACTTC
CASSLSGRKYF
>TRBV5-5|few|TRBJ2-2|.
TGTGCCAGCAGCATCGGGCAGGGGATAACCGGGGAGCTGTTTTTT
CASSIGQGITGELFF
>TRBV30|few|TRBJ2-2|.
TGTGCCTGGAACAGAAACACCGGGGAGCTGTTTTTT
CAWNRNTGELFF
>TRBV28|many|TRBJ1-5|.
TGTGCCAGCAGTTGGAGCAATCAGCCCCAGCATTTT
CASSWSNQPQHF
>TRBV5-1|many|TRBJ2-7|TRBD1
TGCGCCAGCAGCTTCGAGGGGGCTGGCGAGCAGTACTTC
CASSFEGAGEQYF
>TRBV18|.|TRBJ2-2|TRBD2
TGTGCCAGCTCACGGACAGCAGCGGGGGCGAACACCGGGGAGCTGTTTTTT
CASSRTAAGANTGELFF
>TRBV9|.|TRBJ1-2|TRBD1
TGTGCCAGCAGCGTAGGAGGCAGGGGGAACTATGGCTACACCTTC
CASSVGGRGNYGYTF
>TRBV3-1|many|TRBJ2-1|.
TGTGCCAGTCAGGACTGGATCTACAATGAGCAGTTCTTC
CASQDWIYNEQFF
>TRBV28|many|TRBJ1-1|.
TGTGCCAGCAGAACCGAATTTTCAGGCACTGAAGCTTTCTTT
CASRTEFSGTEAFF
>TRBV7-9|many|TRBJ2-5|.
TGCGCCAGCAGCTTGTCGGCCCAAGAGACCCAGTACTTC
CASSLSAQETQYF
>TRBV7-9|once|TRBJ1-3|.
TGTGCCAGCAGCTTATCAAGGGGGGACTCGCCTGGAAACACCATATATTTT
CASSLSRGDSPGNTIYF
>TRBV28|many|TRBJ2-2|.
TGTGCCAGCAGTACAGGTAGCGGATACACCGGGGAGCTGTTTTTT
CASSTGSGYTGELFF
>TRBV2|many|TRBJ1-6|.
TGTGCCAGCAGTGAGAGGTTTTTGGGGACACTGGTTAATTCACCCCTCCACTTT
CASSERFLGTLVNSPLHF
>TRBV2|many|TRBJ2-1|TRBD2
TGTGCCAGTACTGGGACTAACTCCTACAATGAGCAGTTCTTC
CASTGTNSYNEQFF
>TRBV7-3|.|TRBJ2-2|TRBD2
TGTGCCAGCAGCAGACTAGCGGGGGGACAAAGCGGGGAGCTGTTTTTT
CASSRLAGGQSGELFF
>TRBV2|many|TRBJ2-1|TRBD2
TGTGCCAGCAAACCACCTGGGCTAGCGGGAGGCAATGAGCAGTTCTTC
CASKPPGLAGGNEQFF
>TRBV7-2|many|TRBJ2-1|.
TGTGCCAGCAGCTTACTACTAGCCCATGAGCAGTTCTTC
CASSLLLAHEQFF
>TRBV28|many|TRBJ2-3|TRBD2
TGTGCCAGCACTCCCGGAGGGGCTAGCGGGCGGGGGGCAGATACGCAGTATTTT
CASTPGGASGRGADTQYF
>TRBV28|few|TRBJ1-2|.
TGTGCCACCCGGTCGGGGGATAACTATGGCTACACCTTC
CATRSGDNYGYTF
>TRBV6-5|.|TRBJ2-3|TRBD2
TGTGCCAGCAGTTACGTTAGCGGGGGGCGGAATACGCAGTATTTT
CASSYVSGGRNTQYF
>TRBV19|.|TRBJ1-5|TRBD1
TGTGCCAGTAGTCCGGCAACAGGGGCGAGCAATCAGCCCCAGCATTTT
CASSPATGASNQPQHF
>TRBV19|few|TRBJ2-1|.
TGTGCCAGTAGCCTCCCTGCGGGTTACAATGAGCAGTTCTTC
CASSLPAGYNEQFF
>TRBV5-1|.|TRBJ2-5|.
TGCGCCAGCAGCTTTGGCCGGACGCAAGAGACCCAGTACTTC
CASSFGRTQETQYF
>TRBV14|many|TRBJ2-7|TRBD1
TGTGCCAGCAGCCAATCGACAGGGGGCTCGTCCCGCGAGCAGTACTTC
CASSQSTGGSSREQYF
>TRBV29-1|.|TRBJ2-4|.
TGCAGCGTTATGCGATGGACAGAACTAGCCAAAAACATTCAGTACTTC
CSVMRWTELAKNIQYF
>TRBV18|many|TRBJ1-1|.
TGTGCCAGCTCCCCTGAGTCCCCACGGGCTTTCTTT
CASSPESPRAFF
>TRBV7-9|.|TRBJ2-1|.
TGTGCCAGCAGCCAGACAGGAGGGTTTGAGCAGTTCTTC
CASSQTGGFEQFF
>TRBV7-6|.|TRBJ2-3|TRBD2
TGTGCCAGCAGCTTAACCCGACTAGCGGGGGGCCATACGCAGTATTTT
CASSLTRLAGGHTQYF
>TRBV2|many|TRBJ2-7|TRBD1
TGTGCCAGCAGTTTAACAGGGGTGGACTCCTACGAGCAGTACTTC
CASSLTGVDSYEQYF
>TRBV7-8|many|TRBJ1-1|.
TGTGCCAGCACCTCGGACACTTCCATGAACACTGAAGCTTTCTTT
CASTSDTSMNTEAFF
>TRBV12-3/TRBV12-4|.|TRBJ1-5|.
TGTGCCAGCAGTTTAAAAGTGGGCGGTCAGCCCCAGCATTTT
CASSLKVGGQPQHF
>TRBV6-2/TRBV6-3|many|TRBJ1-1|.
TGTGCCAGCAGTTACTCGATCATTCTGGACACTGAAGCTTTCTTT
CASSYSIILDTEAFF
>TRBV11-2|many|TRBJ2-7|.
TGTGCCAGCAGCTTAAGGACGGCCGGGGAGCAGTACTTC
CASSLRTAGEQYF
>TRBV5-1|many|TRBJ2-1|TRBD2
TGCGCCAGCAGCAAAGCAGCGTCTAGCGGGAGGGGGCACAATGAGCAGTTCTTC
CASSKAASSGRGHNEQFF
>TRBV29-1|.|TRBJ2-2|TRBD1
TGCAGCGCTAAACAGGGGGCCGACACCGGGGAGCTGTTTTTT
CSAKQGADTGELFF
>TRBV2|many|TRBJ1-1|.
TGTGCCAGCAGTGATTTAGTCAACACTGAAGCTTTCTTT
CASSDLVNTEAFF
>TRBV10-3|many|TRBJ2-7|.
TGTGCCATCAGTGACCCAGGACGTTCCTCCTACGAGCAGTACTTC
CAISDPGRSSYEQYF
>TRBV29-1|.|TRBJ1-1|.
TGCAGCGTTGGGGGCCGCTGGGTCACTGAAGCTTTCTTT
CSVGGRWVTEAFF
>TRBV5-1|few|TRBJ1-1|.
TGCGCCAGCAGCTTTACAGGGCAAGGAGCTTTCTTT
CASSFTGQGAFF
>TRBV20-1|.|TRBJ2-2|TRBD2
TGCAGTGCTACAGCGGGGGGGCCCCCCGGGGAGCTGTTTTTT
CSATAGGPPGELFF
>TRBV7-2|many|TRBJ2-1|TRBD2
TGTGCCAGCAGCTTCGGACTAGCGGGATTCAATGAGCAGTTCTTC
CASSFGLAGFNEQFF
>TRBV20-1|.|TRBJ1-3|.
TGCAGTGCTAGCAATTCAGGAGGATCTGGAAACACCATATATTTT
CSASNSGGSGNTIYF
>TRBV18|.|TRBJ1-1|.
TGTGCCAGCTCACCTTTCACACCAAGTGGGAACACTGAAGCTTTCTTT
CASSPFTPSGNTEAFF
>TRBV18|many|TRBJ1-1|.
TGTGCCAGCTCACGTTTTTCGACTGAAGCTTTCTTT
CASSRFSTEAFF
>TRBV7-9|.|TRBJ2-6|.
TGTGCCAGCAGCTTTCTTGCAGATGGGGCCAACGTCCTGACTTTC
CASSFLADGANVLTF
>TRBV7-3|many|TRBJ2-5|TRBD2
TGTGCCAGCAGCTGGACTAGCGGGCTCGGGGAGACCCAGTACTTC
CASSWTSGLGETQYF
>TRBV9|few|TRBJ1-3|.
TGTGCCAGCAGCGTAGAATACCGACAGGGAAACACCATATATTTT
CASSVEYRQGNTIYF
>TRBV30|many|TRBJ1-1|.
TGTGCCTGGAGTGTACTCCATGTAGGCACAGGAACTGAAGCTTTCTTT
CAWSVLHVGTGTEAFF
>TRBV18|many|TRBJ2-1|.
TGTGCCAGCTCACCGACCGACAATGAGCAGTTCTTC
CASSPTDNEQFF
>TRBV6-1|.|TRBJ1-5|.
TGTGCCAGCAGTGAAGGGCCCAATCAGCCCCAGCATTTT
CASSEGPNQPQHF
>TRBV2|many|TRBJ1-1|TRBD1
TGTGCCAGCAGCCGACAGGGCTCCGGCACTGAAGCTTTCTTT
CASSRQGSGTEAFF
>TRBV28|many|TRBJ2-3|TRBD2
TGTGCCAGCACCTCCCCCAGCGGGAGGGCCGGAGATACGCAGTATTTT
CASTSPSGRAGDTQYF
>TRBV6-1|few|TRBJ2-3|.
TGTGCCAGCAGTGAAGTCCCACAAATGGTCCCAGATACGCAGTATTTT
CASSEVPQMVPDTQYF
>TRBV6-4|.|TRBJ2-1|.
TGTGCCAGCAGGAGGGGCGGTTTTTCCTACAATGAGCAGTTCTTC
CASRRGGFSYNEQFF
>TRBV7-9|many|TRBJ2-1|.
TGTGCCAGCAGCTTAAAGGTCGATGAGCAGTTCTTC
CASSLKVDEQFF
>TRBV6-1|few|TRBJ1-6|.
TGTGCCAGCAGTATCGGGGGGGCAGCAAATAATTCACCCCTCCACTTT
CASSIGGAANNSPLHF
>TRBV2|.|TRBJ1-5|.
TGTGCCAGCGCGGAACAGGAGACGCCCCAGCATTTT
CASAEQETPQHF
>TRBV20-1|many|TRBJ2-7|.
TGCAGTGCTAAGGGCCCCTTAGACTACGAGCAGTACTTC
CSAKGPLDYEQYF